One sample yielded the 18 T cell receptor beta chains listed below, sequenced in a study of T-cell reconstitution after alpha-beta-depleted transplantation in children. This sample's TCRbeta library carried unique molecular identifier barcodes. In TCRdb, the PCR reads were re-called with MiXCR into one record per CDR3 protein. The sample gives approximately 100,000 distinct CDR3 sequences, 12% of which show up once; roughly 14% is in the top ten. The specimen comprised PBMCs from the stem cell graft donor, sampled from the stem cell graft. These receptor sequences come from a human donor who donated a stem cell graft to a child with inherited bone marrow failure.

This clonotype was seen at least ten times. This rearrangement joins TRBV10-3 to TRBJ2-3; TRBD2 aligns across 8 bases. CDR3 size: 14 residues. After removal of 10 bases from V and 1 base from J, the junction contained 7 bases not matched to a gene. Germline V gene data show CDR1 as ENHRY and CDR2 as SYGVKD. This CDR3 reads CATGGAGGTDTQYF. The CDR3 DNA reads TGTGCCACTGGGGGAGCGGGAGGCACAGATACGCAGTATTTT.

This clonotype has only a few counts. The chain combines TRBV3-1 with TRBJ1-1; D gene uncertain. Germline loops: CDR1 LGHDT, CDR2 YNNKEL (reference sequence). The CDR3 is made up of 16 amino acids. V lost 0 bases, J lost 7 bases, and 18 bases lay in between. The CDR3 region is CASSQEPALVGGEAFF. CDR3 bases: TGTGCCAGCAGCCAAGAACCGGCACTCGTAGGAGGTGAAGCTTTCTTT. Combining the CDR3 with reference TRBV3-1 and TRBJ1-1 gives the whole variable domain DTAVSQTPKYLVTQMGNDKSIKCEQNLGHDTMYWYKQDSKKFLKIMFSYNNKELIINETVPNRFSPKSPDKAHLNLHINSLELGDSAVYFCASSQEPALVGGEAFFGQGTRLTVV.

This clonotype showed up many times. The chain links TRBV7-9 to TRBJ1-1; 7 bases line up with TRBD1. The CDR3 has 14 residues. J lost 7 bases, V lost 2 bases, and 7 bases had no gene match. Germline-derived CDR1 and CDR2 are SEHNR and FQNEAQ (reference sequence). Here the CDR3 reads CASSLNPQGIEAFF. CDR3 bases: TGTGCCAGCAGCTTAAACCCACAGGGGATTGAAGCTTTCTTT.

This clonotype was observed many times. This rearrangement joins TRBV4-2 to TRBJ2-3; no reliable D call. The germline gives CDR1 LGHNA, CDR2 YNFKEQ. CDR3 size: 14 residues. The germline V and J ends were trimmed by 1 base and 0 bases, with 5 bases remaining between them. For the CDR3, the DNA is TGTGCCAGCAGCCAAGCTGCTAGCACAGATACGCAGTATTTT. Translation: CASSQAASTDTQYF.

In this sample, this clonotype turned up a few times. The CDR3: CSARAGGYNEQFF. Written as DNA, the CDR3 is TGCAGTGCTAGAGCGGGAGGGTACAATGAGCAGTTCTTC. The gene calls are TRBV20-1 and TRBJ2-1; 8 nucleotides match TRBD2. The CDR3 is 13 amino acids. CDR1 is DFQATT, CDR2 SNEGSKA, per germline (reference sequence). The V gene end was trimmed by 1 base and the J gene end by 4 bases; junction bases not matched to a gene: 0.

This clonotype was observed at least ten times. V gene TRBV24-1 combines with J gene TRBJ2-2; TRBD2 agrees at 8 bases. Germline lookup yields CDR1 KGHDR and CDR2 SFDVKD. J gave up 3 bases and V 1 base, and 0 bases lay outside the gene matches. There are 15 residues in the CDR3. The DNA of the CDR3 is TGTGCCACCAGTGATTTAGCGGGAGACACCGGGGAGCTGTTTTTT. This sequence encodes CATSDLAGDTGELFF.

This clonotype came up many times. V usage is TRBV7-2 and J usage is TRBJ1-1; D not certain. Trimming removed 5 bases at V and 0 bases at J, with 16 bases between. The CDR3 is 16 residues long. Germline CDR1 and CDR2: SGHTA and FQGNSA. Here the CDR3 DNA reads TGTGCCAGCAGCCTCGACATCGACTGGCTGAACACTGAAGCTTTCTTT. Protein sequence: CASSLDIDWLNTEAFF.

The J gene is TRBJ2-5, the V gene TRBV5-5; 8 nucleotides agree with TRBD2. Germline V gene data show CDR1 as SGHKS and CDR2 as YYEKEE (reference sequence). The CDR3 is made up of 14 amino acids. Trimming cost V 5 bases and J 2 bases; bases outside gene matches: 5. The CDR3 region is CASSLGGGQETQYF. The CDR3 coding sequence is TGTGCCAGCAGTCTCGGGGGGGGGCAAGAGACCCAGTACTTC.

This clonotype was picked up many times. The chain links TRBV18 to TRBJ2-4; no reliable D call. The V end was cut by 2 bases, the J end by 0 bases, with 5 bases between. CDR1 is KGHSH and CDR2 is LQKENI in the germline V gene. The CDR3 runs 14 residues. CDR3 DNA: TGTGCCAGCTCACCATCTCTAGCCAAAAACATTCAGTACTTC. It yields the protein CASSPSLAKNIQYF.

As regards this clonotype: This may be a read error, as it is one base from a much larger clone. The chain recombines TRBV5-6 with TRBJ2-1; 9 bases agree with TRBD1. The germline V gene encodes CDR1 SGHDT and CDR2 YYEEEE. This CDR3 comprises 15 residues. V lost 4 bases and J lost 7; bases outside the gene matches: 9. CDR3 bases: TGTGCCAGCAGCGACGACAGGGGGGTTATGAATGAGCAGTTCTTC. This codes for CASSDDRGVMNEQFF.

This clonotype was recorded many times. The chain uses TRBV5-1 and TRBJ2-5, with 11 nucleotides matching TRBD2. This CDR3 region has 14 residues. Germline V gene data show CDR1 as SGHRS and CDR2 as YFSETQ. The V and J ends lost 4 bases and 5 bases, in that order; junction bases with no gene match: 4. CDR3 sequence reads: CASSGGLAEETQYF. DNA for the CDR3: TGCGCCAGCAGCGGGGGACTAGCGGAGGAGACCCAGTACTTC.

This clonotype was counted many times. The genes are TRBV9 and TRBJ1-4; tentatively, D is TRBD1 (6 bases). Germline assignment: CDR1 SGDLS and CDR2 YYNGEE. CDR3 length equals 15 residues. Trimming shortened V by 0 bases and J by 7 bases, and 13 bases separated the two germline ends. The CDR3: CASSVAAGAAEKLFF. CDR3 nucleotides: TGTGCCAGCAGCGTAGCAGCAGGGGCGGCTGAAAAACTGTTTTTT.

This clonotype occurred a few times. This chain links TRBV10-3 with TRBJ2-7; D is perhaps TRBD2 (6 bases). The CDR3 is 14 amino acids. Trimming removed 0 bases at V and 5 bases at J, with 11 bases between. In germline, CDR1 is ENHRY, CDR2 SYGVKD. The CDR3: CAISESTRFNEQYF. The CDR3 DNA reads TGTGCCATCAGTGAGTCGACTAGGTTTAACGAGCAGTACTTC.

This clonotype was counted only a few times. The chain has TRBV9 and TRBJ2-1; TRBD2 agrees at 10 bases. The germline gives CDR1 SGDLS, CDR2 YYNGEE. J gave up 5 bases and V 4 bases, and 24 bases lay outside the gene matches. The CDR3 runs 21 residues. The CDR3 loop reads CASSIRAGAVASGSVNNEQFF. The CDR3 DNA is TGTGCCAGCAGCATACGGGCGGGGGCCGTGGCTAGCGGGAGTGTGAACAATGAGCAGTTCTTC.

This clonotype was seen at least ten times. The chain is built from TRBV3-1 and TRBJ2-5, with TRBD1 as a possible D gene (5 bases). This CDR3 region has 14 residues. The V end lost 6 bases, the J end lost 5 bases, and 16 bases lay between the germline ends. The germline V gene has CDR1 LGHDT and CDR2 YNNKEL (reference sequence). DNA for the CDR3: TGTGCCAGCAGTCAGACAGCCAGGGTGGAGACCCAGTACTTC. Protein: CASSQTARVETQYF.

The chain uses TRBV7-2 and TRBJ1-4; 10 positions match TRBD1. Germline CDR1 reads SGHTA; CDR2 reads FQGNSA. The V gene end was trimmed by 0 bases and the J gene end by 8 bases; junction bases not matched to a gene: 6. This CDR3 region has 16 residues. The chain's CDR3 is CASSLAPGQGMEKLFF. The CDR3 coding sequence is TGTGCCAGCAGCTTAGCACCGGGACAGGGGATGGAAAAACTGTTTTTT.

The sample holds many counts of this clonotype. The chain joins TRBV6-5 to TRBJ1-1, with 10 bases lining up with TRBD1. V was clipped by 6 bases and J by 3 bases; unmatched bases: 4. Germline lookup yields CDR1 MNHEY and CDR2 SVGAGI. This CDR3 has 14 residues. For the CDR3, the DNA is TGTGCCAGCAGATCCGGGACAGGGGACACTGAAGCTTTCTTT. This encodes CASRSGTGDTEAFF.

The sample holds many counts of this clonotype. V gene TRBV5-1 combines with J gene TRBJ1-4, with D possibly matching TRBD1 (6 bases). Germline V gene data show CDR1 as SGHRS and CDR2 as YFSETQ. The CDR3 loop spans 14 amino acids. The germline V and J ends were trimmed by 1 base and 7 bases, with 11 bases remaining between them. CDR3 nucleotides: TGCGCCAGCAGCTTGAGCCAGGGGAGTGAAAAACTGTTTTTT. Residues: CASSLSQGSEKLFF.